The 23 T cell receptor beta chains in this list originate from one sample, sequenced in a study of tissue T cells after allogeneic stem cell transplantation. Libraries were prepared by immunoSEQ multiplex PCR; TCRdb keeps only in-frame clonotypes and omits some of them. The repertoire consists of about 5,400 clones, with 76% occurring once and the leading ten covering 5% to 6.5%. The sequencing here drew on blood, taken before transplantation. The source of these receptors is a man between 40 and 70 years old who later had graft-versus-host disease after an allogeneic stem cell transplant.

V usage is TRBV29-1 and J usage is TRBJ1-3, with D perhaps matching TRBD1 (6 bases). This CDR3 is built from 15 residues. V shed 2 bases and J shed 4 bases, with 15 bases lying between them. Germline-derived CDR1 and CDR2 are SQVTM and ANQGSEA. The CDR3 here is CSVESRGPRGNTIYF. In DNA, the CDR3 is TGCAGCGTTGAATCTCGGGGGCCAAGGGGAAACACCATATATTTT.

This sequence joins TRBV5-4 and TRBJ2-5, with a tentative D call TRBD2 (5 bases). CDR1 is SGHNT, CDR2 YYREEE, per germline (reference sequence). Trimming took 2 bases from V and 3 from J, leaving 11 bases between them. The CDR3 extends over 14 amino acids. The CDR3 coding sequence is TGTGCCAGCAGCTTCCACGGGGTGGAAGAGACCCAGTACTTC. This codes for CASSFHGVEETQYF.

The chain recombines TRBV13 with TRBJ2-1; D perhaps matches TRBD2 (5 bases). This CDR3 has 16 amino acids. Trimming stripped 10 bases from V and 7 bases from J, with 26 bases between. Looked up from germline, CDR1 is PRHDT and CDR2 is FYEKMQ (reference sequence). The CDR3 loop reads CATLPTLGSNRNEQFF. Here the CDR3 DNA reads TGTGCCACCTTACCCACCCTAGGGAGCAATAGGAATGAGCAGTTCTTC.

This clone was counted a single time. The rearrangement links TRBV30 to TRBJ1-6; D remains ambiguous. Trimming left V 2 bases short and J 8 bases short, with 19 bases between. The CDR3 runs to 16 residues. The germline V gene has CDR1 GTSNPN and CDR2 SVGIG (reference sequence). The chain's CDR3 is CAWSSQVIPYDSPLHF. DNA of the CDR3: TGTGCCTGGAGTTCACAAGTTATACCTTACGATTCACCCCTCCACTTT.

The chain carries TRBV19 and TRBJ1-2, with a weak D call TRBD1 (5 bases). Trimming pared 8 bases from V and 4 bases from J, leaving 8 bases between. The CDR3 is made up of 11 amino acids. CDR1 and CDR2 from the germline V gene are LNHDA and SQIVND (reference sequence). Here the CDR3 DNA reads TGTGCCAGTCGGGACCTCTATGGCTACACCTTC. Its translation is CASRDLYGYTF.

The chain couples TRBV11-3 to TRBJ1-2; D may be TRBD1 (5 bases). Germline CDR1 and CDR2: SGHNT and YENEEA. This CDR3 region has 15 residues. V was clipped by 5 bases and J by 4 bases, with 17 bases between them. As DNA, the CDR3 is TGTGCCAGCAGCCCAAGGGGCGGGCCGGGCTATGGCTACACCTTC. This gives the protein CASSPRGGPGYGYTF.

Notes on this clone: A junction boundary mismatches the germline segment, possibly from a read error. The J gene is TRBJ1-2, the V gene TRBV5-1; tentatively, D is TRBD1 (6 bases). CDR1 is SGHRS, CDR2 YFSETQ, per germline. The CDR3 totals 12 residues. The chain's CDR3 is CASSPGETGYSF. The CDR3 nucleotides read TGCGCCAGCAGCCCCGGGGAAACAGGGTACTCCTTC. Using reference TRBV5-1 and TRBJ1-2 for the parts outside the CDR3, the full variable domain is KAGVTQTPRYLIKTRGQQVTLSCSPISGHRSVSWYQQTPGQGLQFLFEYFSETQRNKGNFPGRFSGRQFSNSRSEMNVSTLELGDSALYLCASSPGETGYSFGSGTRLTVV.

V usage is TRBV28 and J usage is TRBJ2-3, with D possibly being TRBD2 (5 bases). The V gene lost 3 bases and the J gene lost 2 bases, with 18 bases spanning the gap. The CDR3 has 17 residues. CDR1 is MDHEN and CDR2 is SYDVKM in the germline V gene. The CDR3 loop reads CASSFEARGRVTDTQYF. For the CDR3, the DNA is TGTGCCAGCAGTTTTGAGGCCCGGGGAAGAGTCACAGATACGCAGTATTTT.

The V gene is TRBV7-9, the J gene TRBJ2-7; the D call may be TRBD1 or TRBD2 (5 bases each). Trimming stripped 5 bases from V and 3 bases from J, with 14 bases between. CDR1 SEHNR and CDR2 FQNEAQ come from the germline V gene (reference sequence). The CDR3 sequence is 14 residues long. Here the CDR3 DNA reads TGTGCCAGCAGCGCACTGGGACGCAACTACGAGCAGTACTTC. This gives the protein CASSALGRNYEQYF.

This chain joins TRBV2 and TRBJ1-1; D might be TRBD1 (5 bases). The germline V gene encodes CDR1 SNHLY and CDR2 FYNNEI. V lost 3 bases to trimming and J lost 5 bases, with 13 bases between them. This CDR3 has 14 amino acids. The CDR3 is CASSDYGGGTEAFF. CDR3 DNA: TGTGCCAGCAGTGATTATGGGGGGGGGACTGAAGCTTTCTTT.

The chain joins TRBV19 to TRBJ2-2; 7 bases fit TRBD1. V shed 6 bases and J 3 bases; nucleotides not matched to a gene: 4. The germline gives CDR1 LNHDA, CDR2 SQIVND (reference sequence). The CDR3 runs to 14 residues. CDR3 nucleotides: TGTGCCAGTAGGGCAGGGGGTTACACCGGGGAGCTGTTTTTT. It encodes CASRAGGYTGELFF.

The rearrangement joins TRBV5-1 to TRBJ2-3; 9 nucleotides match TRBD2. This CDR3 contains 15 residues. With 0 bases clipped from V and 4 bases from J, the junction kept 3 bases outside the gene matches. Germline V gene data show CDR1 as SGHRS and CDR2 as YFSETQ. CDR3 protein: CASSLGAGGPDTQYF. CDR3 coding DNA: TGCGCCAGCAGCTTGGGGGCGGGGGGGCCAGATACGCAGTATTTT.

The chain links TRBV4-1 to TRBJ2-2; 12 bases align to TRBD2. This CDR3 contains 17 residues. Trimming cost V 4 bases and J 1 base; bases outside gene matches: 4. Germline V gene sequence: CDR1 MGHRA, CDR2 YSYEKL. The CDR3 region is CASSPMTSGRNTGELFF. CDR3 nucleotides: TGCGCCAGCAGCCCGATGACTAGCGGGAGGAACACCGGGGAGCTGTTTTTT.

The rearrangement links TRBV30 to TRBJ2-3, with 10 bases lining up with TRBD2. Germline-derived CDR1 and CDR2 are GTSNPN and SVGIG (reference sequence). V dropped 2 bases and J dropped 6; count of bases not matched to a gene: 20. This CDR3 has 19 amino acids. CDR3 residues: CAWSSRGVSGRAGSDTQYF. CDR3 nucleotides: TGTGCCTGGAGTTCCCGGGGGGTGAGCGGGAGGGCCGGTAGTGATACGCAGTATTTT. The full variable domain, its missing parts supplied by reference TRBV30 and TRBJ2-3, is SQTIHQWPATLVQPVGSPLSLECTVEGTSNPNLYWYRQAAGRGLQLLFYSVGIGQISSEVPQNLSASRPQDRQFILSSKKLLLSDSGFYLCAWSSRGVSGRAGSDTQYFGPGTRLTVL.

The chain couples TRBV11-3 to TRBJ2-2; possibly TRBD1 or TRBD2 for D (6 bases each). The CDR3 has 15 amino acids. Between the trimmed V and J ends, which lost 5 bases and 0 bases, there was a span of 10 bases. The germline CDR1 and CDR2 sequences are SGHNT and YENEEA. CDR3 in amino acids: CASSPRGANTGELFF. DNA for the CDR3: TGTGCCAGCAGCCCTAGGGGGGCGAACACCGGGGAGCTGTTTTTT. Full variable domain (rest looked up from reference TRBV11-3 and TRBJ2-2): EAGVVQSPRYKIIEKKQPVAFWCNPISGHNTLYWYLQNLGQGPELLIRYENEEAVDDSQLPKDRFSAERLKGVDSTLKIQPAELGDSAVYLCASSPRGANTGELFFGEGSRLTVL.

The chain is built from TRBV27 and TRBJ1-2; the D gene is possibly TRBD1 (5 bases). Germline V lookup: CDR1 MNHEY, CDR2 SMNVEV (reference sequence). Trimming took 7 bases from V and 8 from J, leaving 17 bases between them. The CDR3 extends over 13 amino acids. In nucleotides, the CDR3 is TGTGCCAGCAAAATCCCCGGTCGGGGGGGCTACACCTTC. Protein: CASKIPGRGGYTF.

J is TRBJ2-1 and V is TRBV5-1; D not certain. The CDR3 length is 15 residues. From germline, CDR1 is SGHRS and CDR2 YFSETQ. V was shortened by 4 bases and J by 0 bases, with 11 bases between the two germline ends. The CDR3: CASSITHSSYNEQFF. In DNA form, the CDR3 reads TGCGCCAGCAGCATCACTCACAGCTCCTACAATGAGCAGTTCTTC.

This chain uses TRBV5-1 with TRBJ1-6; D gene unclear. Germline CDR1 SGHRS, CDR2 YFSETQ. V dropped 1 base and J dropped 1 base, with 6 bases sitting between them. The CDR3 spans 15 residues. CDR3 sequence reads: CASSLSESYNSPLHF. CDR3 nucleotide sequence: TGCGCCAGCAGCTTGAGTGAGTCCTATAATTCACCCCTCCACTTT.

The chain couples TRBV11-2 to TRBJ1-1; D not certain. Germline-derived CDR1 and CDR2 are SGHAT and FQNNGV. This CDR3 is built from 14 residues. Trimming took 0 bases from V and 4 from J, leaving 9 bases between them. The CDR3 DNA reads TGTGCCAGCAGCTTAGACAATGCGGGCACTGAAGCTTTCTTT. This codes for CASSLDNAGTEAFF.

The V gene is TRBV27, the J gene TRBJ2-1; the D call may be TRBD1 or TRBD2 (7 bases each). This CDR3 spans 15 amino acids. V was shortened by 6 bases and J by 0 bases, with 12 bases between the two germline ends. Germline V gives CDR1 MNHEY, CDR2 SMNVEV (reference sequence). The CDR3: CASSQGGSSYNEQFF. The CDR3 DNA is TGTGCCAGCAGCCAGGGGGGGAGCTCCTACAATGAGCAGTTCTTC.

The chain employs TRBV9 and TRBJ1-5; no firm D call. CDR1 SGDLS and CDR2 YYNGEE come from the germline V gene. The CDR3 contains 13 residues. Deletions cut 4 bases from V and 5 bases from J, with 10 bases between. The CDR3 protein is CASSTAVDQPQHF. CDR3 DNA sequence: TGTGCCAGCAGCACCGCCGTTGATCAGCCCCAGCATTTT.

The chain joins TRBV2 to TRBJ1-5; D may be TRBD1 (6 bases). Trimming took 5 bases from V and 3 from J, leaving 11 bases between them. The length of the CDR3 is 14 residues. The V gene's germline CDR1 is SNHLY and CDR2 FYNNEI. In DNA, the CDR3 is TGTGCCAGCAGTCGGACAGCGAACAATCAGCCCCAGCATTTT. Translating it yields CASSRTANNQPQHF.

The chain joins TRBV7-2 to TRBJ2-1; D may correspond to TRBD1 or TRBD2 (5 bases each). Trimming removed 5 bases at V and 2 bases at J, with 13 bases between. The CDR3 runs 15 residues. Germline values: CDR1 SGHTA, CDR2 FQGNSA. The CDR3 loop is CASSAPGSPYNEQFF. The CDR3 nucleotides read TGTGCCAGCAGCGCCCCAGGGAGCCCCTACAATGAGCAGTTCTTC.